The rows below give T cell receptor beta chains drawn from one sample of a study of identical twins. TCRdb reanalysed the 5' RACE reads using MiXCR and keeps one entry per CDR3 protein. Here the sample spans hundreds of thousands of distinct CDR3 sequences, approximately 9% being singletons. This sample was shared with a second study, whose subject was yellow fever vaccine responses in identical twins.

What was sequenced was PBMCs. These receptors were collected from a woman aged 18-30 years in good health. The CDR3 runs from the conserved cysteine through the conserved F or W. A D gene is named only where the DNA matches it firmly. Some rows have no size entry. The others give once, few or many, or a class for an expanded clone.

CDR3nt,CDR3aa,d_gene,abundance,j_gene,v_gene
TGCGCCAGCAGCCAAGAGGTCAGGGGCCCCAACAATGAGCAGTTCTTC,CASSQEVRGPNNEQFF,.,few,TRBJ2-1,TRBV4-3
TGTGCCAGCAGCCCACAGGGCCCCAACTATGGCTACACCTTC,CASSPQGPNYGYTF,.,.,TRBJ1-2,TRBV7-9
TGCAGTGCTAGAGATTTAACAGCTGATGGCTACACCTTC,CSARDLTADGYTF,.,few,TRBJ1-2,TRBV20-1
TGTGCCATCAGCTATAATACCCCTCGGACTAGCGGGGCTGAGACCCAGTACTTC,CAISYNTPRTSGAETQYF,TRBD2,many,TRBJ2-5,TRBV10-3
TGCAGTGCTAGGCCGACAGACGATAGCAATCAGCCCCAGCATTTT,CSARPTDDSNQPQHF,.,few,TRBJ1-5,TRBV20-1
TGCGCCAGCAGCCAAGATCGGCGGGTGATCTACGAGCAGTACTTC,CASSQDRRVIYEQYF,.,few,TRBJ2-7,TRBV4-3
TGTGCCAGCAACCCCCAGGCGAGCGGCAATCAGCCCCAGCATTTT,CASNPQASGNQPQHF,.,.,TRBJ1-5,TRBV2
TGTGCCAGCAGTGCTGACGTGGGGTACAATGAGCAGTTCTTC,CASSADVGYNEQFF,.,.,TRBJ2-1,TRBV27
TGTGCCAGCAGTGTGACTAGCGGCACCGGGGAGCTGTTTTTT,CASSVTSGTGELFF,TRBD2,.,TRBJ2-2,TRBV6-2/TRBV6-3
TGTGCCAGCAGCCCACCCGAAGGTTTTAATGAAAAACTGTTTTTT,CASSPPEGFNEKLFF,.,.,TRBJ1-4,TRBV11-2
TGTGCCAGCAGCCGACTGTCAACCGGGGAGCTGTTTTTT,CASSRLSTGELFF,.,.,TRBJ2-2,TRBV12-3/TRBV12-4
TGTGCCAGCAGTCTTTCTAATGGGGGCGGAATAACAGATACGCAGTATTTT,CASSLSNGGGITDTQYF,.,once,TRBJ2-3,TRBV7-9
TGTGCCAGCAGCTTGTACAGCGGGACTAATGAGCAGTTCTTC,CASSLYSGTNEQFF,TRBD2,.,TRBJ2-1,TRBV5-6
TGTGCCAGCAGTGTACTAGCGGGAGTCGACACCGGGGAGCTGTTTTTT,CASSVLAGVDTGELFF,TRBD2,many,TRBJ2-2,TRBV2
TGCAGCGTTGGGGCAGCTCAAGAGACCCAGTACTTC,CSVGAAQETQYF,.,.,TRBJ2-5,TRBV29-1
TGCAGCGCCAATAGCGGGAGGGATTACACCGGGGAGCTGTTTTTT,CSANSGRDYTGELFF,TRBD2,few,TRBJ2-2,TRBV29-1
TGCGCCAGCAGGGGCACTAGTTTCTCCGGGGAGCTGTTTTTT,CASRGTSFSGELFF,.,many,TRBJ2-2,TRBV4-1
TGTGCCAGCAGCTTAGCCGGGGCCAGCGAAGGGGAGACCCAGTACTTC,CASSLAGASEGETQYF,.,.,TRBJ2-5,TRBV7-2
TGTGCCAGCAGCTTAGCCTCTAGCGGGAGGGCTTTCTTC,CASSLASSGRAFF,TRBD2,many,TRBJ2-7,TRBV7-2
TGCAGTGCTAGAGACGGCTTCGGTGACACTTCACCCCTCCACTTT,CSARDGFGDTSPLHF,.,.,TRBJ1-6,TRBV20-1
TGTGCCAGCACCCGACTAGCGGGAGGGAGCACCGGGGAGCTGTTTTTT,CASTRLAGGSTGELFF,TRBD2,.,TRBJ2-2,TRBV12-3/TRBV12-4
TGTGCCAGCAGCCAGATCAAGGAGCAGTTCTTC,CASSQIKEQFF,.,many,TRBJ2-1,TRBV3-1
TGTGCCAGCAGTGTCGACAGGGTTGGCAAAAACATTCAGTACTTC,CASSVDRVGKNIQYF,TRBD1,many,TRBJ2-4,TRBV12-3/TRBV12-4
TGCGCCAGCAGCCAAAAGCGGGAGGGCTCCTACGAGCAGTACTTC,CASSQKREGSYEQYF,TRBD2,.,TRBJ2-7,TRBV4-3
TGTGCCAGCAGTTCCGGGGCCCGGTACGAGCAGTACTTC,CASSSGARYEQYF,.,many,TRBJ2-7,TRBV2
TGTGCCAGCAGTTTCCGGACTAAGGTCGAGCAGTACTTC,CASSFRTKVEQYF,.,.,TRBJ2-7,TRBV27
TGTGCCAGCAGTTACTCGATAGCGGGGACCCAGTACTTC,CASSYSIAGTQYF,TRBD2,many,TRBJ2-5,TRBV6-5
TGTGCCAGCAGCCCGAAGGGGGGGCAAGAGACCCAGTACTTC,CASSPKGGQETQYF,.,many,TRBJ2-5,TRBV4-2
TGCAGCGTTCAAACTAGCGAATATACCTACAATGAGCAGTTCTTC,CSVQTSEYTYNEQFF,TRBD2,many,TRBJ2-1,TRBV29-1
TGTGCCAGCAGCGAACAGGGGGCACGGAATTCACCCCTCCACTTT,CASSEQGARNSPLHF,TRBD1,many,TRBJ1-6,TRBV7-2
TGCAGTGCCTCGGGGACTAGCGGGGGTTACAATGAGCAGTTCTTC,CSASGTSGGYNEQFF,TRBD2,.,TRBJ2-1,TRBV20-1
TGCGCCAGTCGGCAGGGGGCTGATGGCAATCAGCCCCAGCATTTT,CASRQGADGNQPQHF,TRBD1,many,TRBJ1-5,TRBV5-1
TGTGCCACCAGTGGCCGGGGGACTGAAACCTACACAGATACGCAGTATTTT,CATSGRGTETYTDTQYF,.,.,TRBJ2-3,TRBV24-1
TGTGCCAGCAGCTCCCCCAGACTAGCGGGGCAAGAGGATACGCAGTATTTT,CASSSPRLAGQEDTQYF,TRBD2,few,TRBJ2-3,TRBV7-9
TGTGCCATCAGTGAGTCTAGGGGGGATTCCTACAATGAGCAGTTCTTC,CAISESRGDSYNEQFF,.,few,TRBJ2-1,TRBV10-3
TGCGCCAGCAGCCCGGCGGGTATCCAGGTTACAGCTCCCTACGAGCAGTACTTC,CASSPAGIQVTAPYEQYF,.,many,TRBJ2-7,TRBV5-1
TGTGCCACCAGCAGAGTCACGGCAGGGGTAGCTTTCTTT,CATSRVTAGVAFF,.,few,TRBJ1-1,TRBV15
TGTGCCAGCAGCCAGGGAGACGGACAGGATAGCACAGATACGCAGTATTTT,CASSQGDGQDSTDTQYF,TRBD1,.,TRBJ2-3,TRBV4-2
TGTGCCAGCAGTGAGTCTGCGGCGCCCTACAATGAGCAGTTCTTC,CASSESAAPYNEQFF,.,.,TRBJ2-1,TRBV2
TGTGCCAGCAGTGGTACCATCTCCCTCTCACCCCTCCACTTT,CASSGTISLSPLHF,.,few,TRBJ1-6,TRBV25-1
TGTGCCATCACTGGAACAGACTACAATGAGCAGTTCTTC,CAITGTDYNEQFF,.,many,TRBJ2-1,TRBV10-3
TGTGCCAGTAGTCCCCCTGGGAAGATCACTGAAGCTTTCTTT,CASSPPGKITEAFF,.,.,TRBJ1-1,TRBV19
TGTGCCAGCAGCTTGAAGACTAGCTTCGTCGGGCGGGATGAGCAGTTCTTC,CASSLKTSFVGRDEQFF,TRBD2,few,TRBJ2-1,TRBV7-2
TGCAGTGCAGCCCATACAGGGGTTGGCTACACCTTC,CSAAHTGVGYTF,TRBD1,few,TRBJ1-2,TRBV20-1
TGTGCCATCAGTGGGTCGGGACAGGGTAGCCACGAGCAGTACTTC,CAISGSGQGSHEQYF,TRBD1,.,TRBJ2-7,TRBV10-3
TGTGCCAGCTTTCGGCGGTCAAACTCCTACAATGAGCAGTTCTTC,CASFRRSNSYNEQFF,.,few,TRBJ2-1,TRBV6-2/TRBV6-3
TGTGCCAGCCGTATAGGGGAAAGTTACACAGATACGCAGTATTTT,CASRIGESYTDTQYF,.,few,TRBJ2-3,TRBV7-9
TGTGCCAGCAGCTTATCCCTTAGCACAGATACGCAGTATTTT,CASSLSLSTDTQYF,.,few,TRBJ2-3,TRBV7-9
TGTGCCACCAGTGATTCCTCGGGACAGGGTGGCTACGAGCAGTACTTC,CATSDSSGQGGYEQYF,TRBD1,.,TRBJ2-7,TRBV24-1
TGTGCCAGCTCACAGGCAGGGAAATCCTACGAGCAGTACTTC,CASSQAGKSYEQYF,.,.,TRBJ2-7,TRBV18
TGTGCCAGCAGTTTCGGGGCGGCGAATGAAAAACTGTTTTTT,CASSFGAANEKLFF,.,.,TRBJ1-4,TRBV12-3/TRBV12-4
TGTGCCAGCAGTGGGAGGACAGGGATTGAGACCCAGTACTTC,CASSGRTGIETQYF,TRBD1,.,TRBJ2-5,TRBV2
TGCGCCAGCAGCCCAGGACGGTCTAACTATGGCTACACCTTC,CASSPGRSNYGYTF,.,few,TRBJ1-2,TRBV10-1
TGTGCCAGCAGCTTAAGGGGGGGAGGCGGAAGGTACTACAATGAGCAGTTCTTC,CASSLRGGGGRYYNEQFF,.,few,TRBJ2-1,TRBV11-2
TGTGCCAGCGCTGGTTTTCCCGGGACTAGCGAGAGCTCCTACAATGAGCAGTTCTTC,CASAGFPGTSESSYNEQFF,TRBD2,.,TRBJ2-1,TRBV12-3/TRBV12-4
TGTGCCAGCAGCTTAGCGGGAGGCCAGAGGAACACCGGGGAGCTGTTTTTT,CASSLAGGQRNTGELFF,.,few,TRBJ2-2,TRBV7-9